The next 15 T cell receptor beta chains were all read from a single sample in a study of T cells in Graves' hyperthyroidism and ophthalmopathy. TCR beta CDR3 regions were amplified from RNA. The HTBI primer set drove a first-round RT-PCR of the TCR CDR3. A single record per CDR3 protein comes from TCRdb applying MiXCR to the multiplex PCR reads. The repertoire holds around 660,000 distinct CDR3 sequences, with less than 45% as singletons. The sequencing input was peripheral blood or thyroid tissue (not recorded which). These receptors came from an adult man with Graves' disease, either hyperthyroidism or ophthalmopathy (not recorded which).

This clonotype appeared a few times. This rearrangement joins TRBV7-3 to TRBJ1-1, with 9 bases lining up with TRBD1. The V gene's germline CDR1 is SGHTA and CDR2 FQGTGA. The length of the CDR3 is 15 residues. Germline trimming cut 1 base from V and 1 base from J; bases unmatched to any gene: 1. For the CDR3, the DNA is TGTGCCAGCAGCTTAATGGGACAGGGGAACACTGAAGCTTTCTTT. The encoded protein is CASSLMGQGNTEAFF.

V and J are TRBV2 and TRBJ2-7; TRBD2 agrees at 8 bases. Germline trimming cut 7 bases from V and 2 bases from J; bases unmatched to any gene: 4. Looked up from germline, CDR1 is SNHLY and CDR2 is FYNNEI. There are 13 residues in the CDR3. In nucleotides, the CDR3 is TGTGCCAGCACGGGGGGGCGACCCTACGAGCAGTACTTC. It is translated as CASTGGRPYEQYF.

There are a few counts of this clonotype. The genes are TRBV14 and TRBJ2-7; TRBD2 is a possible D gene (5 bases). The CDR3 consists of 15 residues. Germline lookup yields CDR1 SGHDN and CDR2 FVKESK. Between the trimmed V and J ends, which lost 0 bases and 2 bases, there was a span of 11 bases. The CDR3 reads CASSQDSGSPYEQYF. The CDR3 DNA follows: TGTGCCAGCAGCCAAGATTCTGGGAGCCCCTACGAGCAGTACTTC. Full variable domain (remainder filled in from reference TRBV14 and TRBJ2-7): EAGVTQFPSHSVIEKGQTVTLRCDPISGHDNLYWYRRVMGKEIKFLLHFVKESKQDESGMPNNRFLAERTGGTYSTLKVQPAELEDSGVYFCASSQDSGSPYEQYFGPGTRLTVT.

Here the CDR3 reads CATRVGRDTEAFF. CDR3 DNA sequence: TGTGCCACCAGGGTGGGCAGGGACACTGAAGCTTTCTTT. This sequence joins TRBV6-1 and TRBJ1-1, with D perhaps TRBD1 (5 bases). Trimming stripped 10 bases from V and 3 bases from J, with 15 bases between. The CDR3 is 13 residues long. Germline V gene data show CDR1 as MNHNS and CDR2 as SASEGT.

This clonotype appeared once. The chain carries TRBV7-4 and TRBJ1-5; 8 bases are shared with TRBD1. CDR1 and CDR2 (germline): SGHVT, SQSDAQ. The V segment lost 3 bases and the J segment 6 bases; nucleotides outside the gene matches: 10. The CDR3 covers 16 residues. The CDR3 DNA reads TGTGCCAGCAGCTTGGCCGTAGGACAGGGTTTTCAGCCCCAGCATTTT. Its translation is CASSLAVGQGFQPQHF.

At least ten counts were recorded for this clonotype. The rearrangement links TRBV20-1 to TRBJ1-1; D is unresolved. From germline, CDR1 is DFQATT and CDR2 SNEGSKA (reference sequence). The CDR3 covers 11 residues. The V gene lost 5 bases and the J gene lost 4 bases, with 8 bases spanning the gap. In nucleotides, the CDR3 is TGCAGTGCTCCCGATGGCACTGAAGCTTTCTTT. The encoded protein is CSAPDGTEAFF.

The chain has TRBV2 and TRBJ1-1; TRBD1 matches at 10 bases. Germline V lookup: CDR1 SNHLY, CDR2 FYNNEI. The ends lost 5 bases at V and 9 bases at J; junction bases unmatched: 21. The CDR3 runs to 18 residues. Here the CDR3 reads CASSNTPGTGVLAGKAFF. For the CDR3, the DNA is TGTGCCAGCAGTAATACGCCTGGGACAGGGGTCCTGGCGGGAAAAGCTTTCTTT.

As to this clonotype: This may be a read error: a much more frequent sequence differs by one nucleotide. This chain uses TRBV20-1 with TRBJ1-6; D remains ambiguous. CDR3 length: 13 amino acids. The V end lost 1 base, the J end lost 5 bases, and 6 bases lay between the germline ends. The germline gives CDR1 DFQATT, CDR2 SNEGSKA (reference sequence). The DNA of the CDR3 is TGCAGTGCTAGAGTACTGGATAATTCACCCCTCCACTTT. The encoded protein is CSARVLDNSPLHF.

This clonotype was seen repeatedly, ten times or more. V is TRBV29-1 and J is TRBJ2-7; D is tentatively TRBD1 or TRBD2 (5 bases each). V gave up 7 bases and J gave up 0 bases, with 10 bases separating them. This CDR3 has 12 amino acids. Looked up from germline, CDR1 is SQVTM and CDR2 is ANQGSEA. CDR3 DNA: TGCAGCGCGGGACGGAGCTCCTACGAGCAGTACTTC. Its protein product is CSAGRSSYEQYF.

This clonotype has a count of ten or more. The genes are TRBV10-3 and TRBJ1-6; D possibly corresponds to TRBD1 (5 bases). There are 14 residues in the CDR3. Germline lookup yields CDR1 ENHRY and CDR2 SYGVKD. The V end was cut by 10 bases, the J end by 6 bases, with 16 bases between. CDR3 loop: CATTWDGTNSPLHF. The CDR3 region has the DNA TGTGCCACCACCTGGGACGGAACTAATTCACCCCTCCACTTT.

This rearrangement joins TRBV9 to TRBJ1-3; D remains ambiguous. The germline V gene has CDR1 SGDLS and CDR2 YYNGEE. The CDR3 is made up of 14 amino acids. The V gene lost 2 bases and the J gene lost 2 bases, with 8 bases spanning the gap. The CDR3 spells CASSVEGPGNTIYF. CDR3 DNA sequence: TGTGCCAGCAGCGTGGAAGGGCCTGGAAACACCATATATTTT.

About this clonotype: At one end, the junction sequence differs from germline, possibly due to a read error. V is TRBV10-3 and J is TRBJ1-1; no clear D gene. Germline CDR1 is ENHRY and CDR2 is SYGVKD. There are 13 residues in the CDR3. The CDR3 region has the DNA TGTGCCAGCAGTCGCCTGGTGAACACTGAAGCTTTCTTT. Amino acids: CASSRLVNTEAFF.

A note on this clonotype: One junction end disagrees with the germline gene, perhaps due to a read error. The rearrangement joins TRBV6-1 to TRBJ1-2; 7 nucleotides match TRBD1. In germline, CDR1 is MNHNS, CDR2 SASEGT. This CDR3 has 15 residues. The CDR3 region is CAISEATTGSYGYTF. The CDR3 DNA reads TGTGCCATCAGTGAAGCGACGACAGGGTCCTATGGCTACACCTTC.

On this clonotype itself: Possible read error: a much larger clone is one base away. The V call is TRBV24-1, the J call TRBJ1-2; no clear D. Per germline, CDR1 KGHDR and CDR2 SFDVKD. The CDR3 covers 14 residues. V was cut by 4 bases and J by 2 bases, with 10 bases left in between. The CDR3 here is CATSDLAENYGYTF. The CDR3 nucleotides read TGTGCCACCAGTGACCTTGCAGAGAACTATGGCTACACCTTC.

This clonotype was recorded at least ten times. The genes are TRBV2 and TRBJ1-6; D not certain. In germline, CDR1 is SNHLY, CDR2 FYNNEI. The CDR3 contains 16 residues. The CDR3 is CAATDGRNSYNSPLHF. CDR3 in DNA: TGTGCGGCGACCGACGGACGGAACTCGTATAATTCACCCCTCCACTTT.